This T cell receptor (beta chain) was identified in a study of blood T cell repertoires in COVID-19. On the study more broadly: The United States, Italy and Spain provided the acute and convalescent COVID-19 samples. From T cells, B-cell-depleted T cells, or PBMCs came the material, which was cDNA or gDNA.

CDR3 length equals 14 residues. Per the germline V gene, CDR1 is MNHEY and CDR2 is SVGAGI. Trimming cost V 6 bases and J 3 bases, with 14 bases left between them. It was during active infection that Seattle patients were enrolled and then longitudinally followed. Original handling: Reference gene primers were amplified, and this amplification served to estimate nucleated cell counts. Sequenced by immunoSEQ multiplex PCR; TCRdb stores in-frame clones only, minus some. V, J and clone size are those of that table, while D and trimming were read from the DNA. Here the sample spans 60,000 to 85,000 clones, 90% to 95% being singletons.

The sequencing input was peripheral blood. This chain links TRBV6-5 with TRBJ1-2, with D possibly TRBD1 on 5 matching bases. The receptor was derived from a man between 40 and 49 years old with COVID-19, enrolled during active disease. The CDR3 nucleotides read TGTGCCAGCAGCCCGGGGGGAACCCACTATGGCTACACCTTC. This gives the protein CASSPGGTHYGYTF.